This T cell receptor (beta chain) originates from a study of T cell changes during pregnancy in multiple sclerosis (dated by TCRdb to the late 2010s). About the study as a whole: The study looked at changes in the T cell repertoire across pregnancy in women with multiple sclerosis.

Libraries were made using the immunoSEQ multiplex PCR assay. TCRdb provides this immuneACCESS table in a form limited to in-frame rearrangements. Some clones are lacking; in checked studies, under half of them reflect an unresolved V gene, and why the rest are absent is not known. The sample has around 97,000 clones on record, roughly nine tenths of them singletons. The leading ten clones occupy over 0.6% of the sample. The junction shows trimming of 0 bases on V and 0 bases on J, plus 14 bases between the germline ends. From its cysteine to its phenylalanine, the CDR3 spans 18 amino acids. The retained sequence is limited to the CDR3, 54 bases, with the frame set at the first base. According to the germline V gene, CDR1 reads LGHNA and CDR2 reads YSLEER. Note on this clone: This clone's antigen is unknown. No per-base quality is available; no much larger clone lies one base away.

Specimen: peripheral blood, collected in the second trimester of pregnancy. The clonotype originates from a female donor in good health, enrolled as a control in a pregnancy study. The V gene is TRBV4-3 and the J gene is TRBJ1-4, with the D gene too uncertain to name. The CDR3 protein: CASSQDIPRGATNEKLFF. The bases are TGCGCCAGCAGCCAAGATATCCCACGGGGTGCAACTAATGAAAAACTGTTTTTT.